What follows are 23 T cell receptor beta chains derived from one specimen sequenced in a study of neurological immune-mediated disorders. TCRdb redid the calling of the 5' RACE reads with MiXCR, one entry per CDR3 protein. Seen here are 130,000 or so distinct CDR3 sequences, around 3% observed once, and the top ten hold 1% to 1.5%. The sample was PBMCs. The receptors come from a woman aged 30 to 39 with multiple sclerosis.

This clonotype was recorded many times. This chain links TRBV18 with TRBJ1-3, with D maybe TRBD1 (5 bases). The length of the CDR3 is 14 residues. Trimming took 6 bases from V and 4 from J, leaving 13 bases between them. The germline CDR1 and CDR2 sequences are KGHSH and LQKENI. CDR3 DNA: TGTGCCAGCTCCCGGGATTGGGACGGAAACACCATATATTTT. As protein: CASSRDWDGNTIYF.

This clonotype appeared many times. The CDR3 region has the DNA TGCGCCAGCAGCAAGGACAGCTTAGACACTGAAGCTTTCTTT. Translated: CASSKDSLDTEAFF. This sequence joins TRBV5-1 and TRBJ1-1; D possibly corresponds to TRBD1 (6 bases). This CDR3 comprises 14 residues. Germline V gene lookup returns CDR1 SGHRS and CDR2 YFSETQ. Trimming removed 4 bases from V and 3 bases from J, with 13 bases in between.

This clonotype appeared many times. This chain uses TRBV20-1 with TRBJ1-5; tentatively, D is TRBD1 (5 bases). Per germline, CDR1 DFQATT and CDR2 SNEGSKA (reference sequence). The V and J ends lost 5 bases and 4 bases respectively, with 15 bases between them. The CDR3 contains 14 residues. CDR3 region: CSAEGQGENQPQHF. In DNA form, the CDR3 reads TGCAGTGCTGAGGGGCAAGGGGAGAATCAGCCCCAGCATTTT.

This clonotype was counted at least ten times. This chain links TRBV4-3 with TRBJ1-6; D is unresolved. This CDR3 comprises 14 residues. Trimming shortened V by 1 base and J by 14 bases, and 15 bases separated the two germline ends. CDR1 LGHNA and CDR2 YSLEER come from the germline V gene. The CDR3 DNA reads as TGCGCCAGCAGCCAAGGGGCGGGGATCCGGGCCCTCCACTTT. Amino acids: CASSQGAGIRALHF.

This clonotype has a handful of counts. The chain links TRBV4-3 to TRBJ2-7, with a weak D call TRBD2 (5 bases). The CDR3 length is 17 residues. V was trimmed by 1 base and J by 6 bases, leaving 22 bases between them. The V gene's germline CDR1 is LGHNA and CDR2 YSLEER. CDR3 region: CASSQGLSATDPSEQYF. CDR3 DNA sequence: TGCGCCAGCAGCCAAGGCCTTAGCGCAACCGACCCCTCCGAGCAGTACTTC.

This clonotype was seen many times. The V gene is TRBV6-2 or TRBV6-3, the J gene TRBJ2-7; D is uncertain. This CDR3 is built from 13 residues. Trimming pared 0 bases from V and 4 bases from J, leaving 7 bases between. Looked up from germline, CDR1 is MNHEY and CDR2 is SVGEGT. This CDR3 reads CASSYSNPYEQYF. CDR3 sequence (DNA): TGTGCCAGCAGTTACTCAAATCCATACGAGCAGTACTTC.

This clonotype was seen many times. V is TRBV20-1 and J is TRBJ2-1; 15 nucleotides agree with TRBD2. CDR1 DFQATT and CDR2 SNEGSKA come from the germline V gene (reference sequence). V dropped 5 bases and J dropped 6; count of bases not matched to a gene: 5. CDR3 length equals 15 residues. This chain's CDR3 is CSAGLAGGPSNEQFF. DNA for the CDR3: TGCAGTGCTGGACTAGCGGGAGGGCCTAGCAATGAGCAGTTCTTC.

This clonotype was recorded many times. The chain is built from TRBV20-1 and TRBJ1-1, with unresolved D. The CDR3 has 11 residues. V was clipped by 3 bases and J by 5 bases, with 7 bases between them. Germline V lookup: CDR1 DFQATT, CDR2 SNEGSKA (reference sequence). CDR3 loop: CSASWGTEAFF. The CDR3 nucleotides read TGCAGTGCTAGTTGGGGAACTGAAGCTTTCTTT.

This clonotype was observed a handful of times. This could be a read error, since a much larger clone is one nucleotide away. The chain carries TRBV20-1 and TRBJ2-1; D is possibly TRBD2 (5 bases). Germline V gene lookup returns CDR1 DFQATT and CDR2 SNEGSKA (reference sequence). The CDR3 is 16 residues long. V dropped 4 bases and J dropped 1 base, with 17 bases sitting between them. This CDR3 is CSAILRKGSSYNEQFF. The CDR3 DNA reads as TGCAGTGCTATCCTACGGAAAGGGAGTTCCTACAATGAGCAGTTCTTC.

This clonotype was counted at least ten times. This rearrangement joins TRBV3-1 to TRBJ1-2; unclear D gene. Germline loops: CDR1 LGHDT, CDR2 YNNKEL (reference sequence). V gave up 2 bases and J gave up 7 bases, with 8 bases separating them. The CDR3 spans 12 residues. CDR3: CASSQIKSGYTF. The CDR3 DNA reads as TGTGCCAGCAGCCAAATAAAGAGTGGCTACACCTTC. Full variable domain (outside the CDR3, taken from reference TRBV3-1 and TRBJ1-2): DTAVSQTPKYLVTQMGNDKSIKCEQNLGHDTMYWYKQDSKKFLKIMFSYNNKELIINETVPNRFSPKSPDKAHLNLHINSLELGDSAVYFCASSQIKSGYTFGSGTRLTVV.

This clonotype was seen at least ten times. The rearrangement joins TRBV10-3 to TRBJ1-2; 7 bases agree with TRBD1. CDR1 and CDR2 (germline): ENHRY, SYGVKD. CDR3 size: 13 residues. Trimming cost V 4 bases and J 7 bases; bases outside gene matches: 6. CDR3 bases: TGTGCCATCAGTGGAGGGACAGCAAGTGGCTACACCTTC. Protein sequence: CAISGGTASGYTF.

At least ten counts were recorded for this clonotype. The chain combines TRBV27 with TRBJ2-2, with 9 bases that match TRBD1. V shed 4 bases, J shed 3 bases, and the junction held 6 bases outside the gene matches. This CDR3 is built from 16 residues. The germline gives CDR1 MNHEY, CDR2 SMNVEV (reference sequence). Written as DNA, the CDR3 is TGTGCCAGCAGTTACCGGGACAGGGTCCACACCGGGGAGCTGTTTTTT. Translated: CASSYRDRVHTGELFF.

This clonotype was detected ten times or more. This chain uses TRBV12-3 or TRBV12-4 with TRBJ1-1; 7 bases map to TRBD1. V lost 3 bases and J lost 2; bases outside the gene matches: 9. This CDR3 has 16 residues. CDR3 residues: CASSFGTVFSNTEAFF. The CDR3 DNA reads TGTGCCAGCAGTTTTGGGACAGTGTTCTCAAACACTGAAGCTTTCTTT.

This clonotype was found a few times. This clone may be a read error of a much larger clone one base away. The chain joins TRBV3-1 to TRBJ2-4; tentatively, D is TRBD1 (5 bases). Germline CDR1 LGHDT, CDR2 YNNKEL (reference sequence). V lost 1 base and J lost 10, with 17 bases in between. The CDR3 runs 15 residues. The CDR3 loop is CASSQAPGSWEIQYF. CDR3 DNA sequence: TGTGCCAGCAGCCAAGCCCCAGGGTCCTGGGAAATTCAGTACTTC.

This clonotype occurred many times. This chain joins TRBV9 and TRBJ1-1; TRBD1 might be the D (5 bases). The CDR3 is made up of 15 amino acids. V lost 4 bases and J lost 0, with 13 bases in between. Per germline, CDR1 SGDLS and CDR2 YYNGEE. CDR3 region: CASSPWGVMNTEAFF. The CDR3 coding sequence is TGTGCCAGCAGCCCGTGGGGGGTCATGAACACTGAAGCTTTCTTT.

This clonotype was detected ten times or more. This rearrangement joins TRBV5-6 to TRBJ1-2; TRBD1 agrees at 8 bases. V gave up 1 base and J gave up 11 bases; unmatched junction bases: 13. CDR1 and CDR2 (germline): SGHDT, YYEEEE. The CDR3 covers 15 residues. This CDR3 is CASSLTGQGRFGYTF. CDR3 coding DNA: TGTGCCAGCAGCTTGACCGGACAGGGAAGGTTTGGTTACACCTTC.

This clonotype was observed at least ten times. The rearrangement joins TRBV4-1 to TRBJ2-4, with 9 bases identical to TRBD2. Germline V CDR1 and CDR2: MGHRA, YSYEKL. V lost 0 bases to trimming and J lost 2 bases; unmatched junction nucleotides: 14. The CDR3 runs 20 residues. CDR3 DNA sequence: TGCGCCAGCAGCCAAGAATCTCCTAGCGGGGTGCAACGATCCAAAAACATTCAGTACTTC. The encoded protein is CASSQESPSGVQRSKNIQYF.

The table lists this clonotype with many counts. The DNA for the CDR3 is TGCAGTGCTAGGAAGGCGGAACCCAAAAACATTCAGTACTTC. Its protein product is CSARKAEPKNIQYF. J is TRBJ2-4 and V is TRBV20-1; D is undetermined. This CDR3 is 14 amino acids long. Germline CDR1 reads DFQATT; CDR2 reads SNEGSKA (reference sequence). V was clipped by 3 bases and J by 2 bases, with 11 bases between them.

This clonotype was counted ten times or more. This chain joins TRBV12-3 or TRBV12-4 and TRBJ2-7; TRBD1 aligns across 12 bases. J was trimmed by 6 bases and V by 5 bases; bases with no gene match: 11. The CDR3 spans 16 residues. The CDR3 DNA is TGTGCCAGCAGTCCCAATCCCGGGACAGGGGGCGGCGAGCAGTACTTC. Translating gives CASSPNPGTGGGEQYF.

This clonotype was picked up many times. V is TRBV6-1 and J is TRBJ2-5, with 10 positions matching TRBD2. V trimming: 6 bases; J trimming: 4 bases; junction bases outside the gene matches: 5. CDR1 is MNHNS and CDR2 is SASEGT in the germline V gene. The CDR3 covers 14 residues. CDR3 DNA sequence: TGTGCCAGCAGGCAGCGGGAGGGCCGAGAGACCCAGTACTTC. It specifies CASRQREGRETQYF.

This clonotype was detected only a few times. The chain links TRBV5-1 to TRBJ2-1, with TRBD2 identical over 12 bases. The V gene end was trimmed by 2 bases and the J gene end by 0 bases; junction bases not matched to a gene: 9. The germline CDR1 and CDR2 sequences are SGHRS and YFSETQ. There are 19 residues in the CDR3. The DNA for the CDR3 is TGCGCCAGCAGCTTAGCAACCGAGGGACTAGCGGGCTCCTACAATGAGCAGTTCTTC. This sequence encodes CASSLATEGLAGSYNEQFF.

The sample holds many counts of this clonotype. The chain uses TRBV12-3 or TRBV12-4 and TRBJ2-1; no definite D call. Trimming took 8 bases from V and 1 from J, leaving 18 bases between them. The CDR3 loop spans 16 amino acids. In DNA form, the CDR3 reads TGTGCCAGCTCGGGCCTACGGGCGTCATCCTACAATGAGCAGTTCTTC. Protein sequence: CASSGLRASSYNEQFF.

DNA of the CDR3: TGCGCCAGCAGCCCAGCGGGAGGGGGACACGCTTTCTTC. It is translated as CASSPAGGGHAFF. The gene calls are TRBV4-3 and TRBJ2-1; 10 nucleotides match TRBD2. Germline CDR1 reads LGHNA; CDR2 reads YSLEER. The CDR3 has 13 amino acids. With 4 bases clipped from V and 16 bases from J, the junction kept 10 bases outside the gene matches.